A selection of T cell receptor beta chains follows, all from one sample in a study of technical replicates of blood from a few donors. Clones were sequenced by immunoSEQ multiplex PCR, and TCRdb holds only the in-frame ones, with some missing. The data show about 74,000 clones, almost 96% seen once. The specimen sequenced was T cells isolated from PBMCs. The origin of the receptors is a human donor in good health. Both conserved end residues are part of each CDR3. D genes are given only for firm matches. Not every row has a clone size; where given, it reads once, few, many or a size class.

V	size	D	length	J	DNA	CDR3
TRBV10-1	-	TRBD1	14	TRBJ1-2	TGCGCCAGCAGTGAGCAGACAGGGAGAGGTGGCTACACCTTC	CASSEQTGRGGYTF
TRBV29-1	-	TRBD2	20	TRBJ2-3	TGCAGCGTTGAAGCGCTCATCTCGGGACTAGCGGGAGGGCCTCTTGATACGCAGTATTTT	CSVEALISGLAGGPLDTQYF
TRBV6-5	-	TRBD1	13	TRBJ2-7	TGTGCCAGCAGGGTTACAGGGGTCCACGAGCAGTACTTC	CASRVTGVHEQYF
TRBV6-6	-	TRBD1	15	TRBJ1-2	TGTGCCAGCAGTTATGGGACAGGGCCTAACTATGGCTACACCTTC	CASSYGTGPNYGYTF
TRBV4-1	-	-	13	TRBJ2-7	TGCGCCAGCAGCCGGAGGATCACCTACGAGCAGTACTTC	CASSRRITYEQYF
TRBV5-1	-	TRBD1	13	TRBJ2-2	TGCGCCAGCATGACAGGGGACACCGGGGAGCTGTTTTTT	CASMTGDTGELFF
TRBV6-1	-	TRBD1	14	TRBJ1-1	TGTGCCAGCAGTGAATGGACAGGGGGGGCTGAAGCTTTCTTT	CASSEWTGGAEAFF
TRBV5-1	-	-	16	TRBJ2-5	TGCGCCAGCAGCTCGGGTTCGGCGGGCGCTCAAGAGACCCAGTACTTC	CASSSGSAGAQETQYF
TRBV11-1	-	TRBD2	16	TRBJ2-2	TGTGCCAGCAGCCCGCGGAGCGGGAGGAACACCGGGGAGCTGTTTTTT	CASSPRSGRNTGELFF
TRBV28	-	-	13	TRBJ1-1	TGTGCCCACACGACGGGGTCTACCACTGAAGCTTTCTTT	CAHTTGSTTEAFF
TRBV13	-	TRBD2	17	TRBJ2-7	TGTGCCAGCAGCTTAGCTCTTCAGCGGGGCGGCTCCTACGAGCAGTACTTC	CASSLALQRGGSYEQYF
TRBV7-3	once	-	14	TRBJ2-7	TGTGCCAGCAGCTTAGGTACAGGGTTCTACGAGCAGTACTTC	CASSLGTGFYEQYF
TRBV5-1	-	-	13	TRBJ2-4	TGCGCCAGCAGCTTGGGACAAGCGGACATTCAGTACTTC	CASSLGQADIQYF
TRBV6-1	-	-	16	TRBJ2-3	TGTGCCAGCAGTGGCCTACAGGGTCAATCGTCAGATACGCAGTATTTT	CASSGLQGQSSDTQYF
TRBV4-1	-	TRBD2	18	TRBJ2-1	TGCGCCAGCAGCCGGATGGCTAGCGGGAGGGACAGATACAATGAGCAGTTCTTC	CASSRMASGRDRYNEQFF
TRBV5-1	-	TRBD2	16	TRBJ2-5	TGCGCCAGCAGCTTGGGCCTAGCGGGAGGGCCTGAGACCCAGTACTTC	CASSLGLAGGPETQYF
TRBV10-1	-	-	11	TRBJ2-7	TGCGCCAGCAGTGAGGAGGACGAGCAGTACTTC	CASSEEDEQYF
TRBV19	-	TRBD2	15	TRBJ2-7	TGTGCCAGTAGTATTAGGGCGGGAGGGTCCTACGAGCAGTACTTC	CASSIRAGGSYEQYF
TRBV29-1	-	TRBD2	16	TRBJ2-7	TGCAGCATTGAGGGATACACTAGCGGGAGTCAGGACGAGCAGTACTTC	CSIEGYTSGSQDEQYF
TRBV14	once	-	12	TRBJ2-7	TGTGCCAGCAGTCTAGAGGGGGACGAGCAGTACTTC	CASSLEGDEQYF
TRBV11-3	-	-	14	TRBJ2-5	TGTGCCAGCAGCTTAGGGACACCTGGGGAGACCCAGTACTTC	CASSLGTPGETQYF
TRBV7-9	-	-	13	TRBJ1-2	TGTGCCAGCAGCTTCGGGGATACCTATGGCTACACCTTC	CASSFGDTYGYTF
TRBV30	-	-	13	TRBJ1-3	TGTGCCTGGAGTTTGTCCCCCACAGGCGAGGCAATTTTT	CAWSLSPTGEAIF
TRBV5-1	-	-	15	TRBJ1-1	TGCGCCAGCAGCTTGTCAGGGAGGAGGGACACTGAAGCTTTCTTT	CASSLSGRRDTEAFF
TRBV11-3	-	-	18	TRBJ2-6	TGTGCCAGCAGCGCCAGGGATGAACTACTCTCTGGGGCCAACGTCCTGACTTTC	CASSARDELLSGANVLTF
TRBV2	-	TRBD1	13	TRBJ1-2	TGTGCCAGCAGTGACGGACAGGTCGGCGGCTACACCTTC	CASSDGQVGGYTF
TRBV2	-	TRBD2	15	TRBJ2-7	TGTGCCAGCAGTCTTTCTGCGGGAGGGCCAAACGAGCAGTACTTC	CASSLSAGGPNEQYF
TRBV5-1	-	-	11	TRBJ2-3	TGCGCCAGCAGCTTAGAGTATACGCAGTATTTT	CASSLEYTQYF
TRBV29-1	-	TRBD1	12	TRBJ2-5	TGCAGCGCGGGACAGTTACAAGAGACCCAGTACTTC	CSAGQLQETQYF
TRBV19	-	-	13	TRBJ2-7	TGTGCCAGTAGTATAGTACACTATTACGAGCAGTACTTC	CASSIVHYYEQYF
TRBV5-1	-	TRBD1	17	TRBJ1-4	TGCGCCAGCAGCTTGCGACAGGGACCCGCAACTAATGAAAAACTGTTTTTT	CASSLRQGPATNEKLFF
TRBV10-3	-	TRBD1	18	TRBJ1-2	TGTGCCATCAGCTCTAATCTCAACGTAGGGGGCCGAGGCTATGGCTACACCTTC	CAISSNLNVGGRGYGYTF
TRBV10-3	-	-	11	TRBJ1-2	TGTGCCATCAGTGAGGGGGACTGGTACACCTTC	CAISEGDWYTF